This section outlines one TCR beta chain sequence together with its context. Germline V gene lookup returns CDR1 SGHNT and CDR2 YENEEA. Trimming removed 1 base at V and 9 bases at J, with 12 bases between. The CDR3 consists of 13 residues. The record originates from a study of blood T cell repertoires in COVID-19. Study as a whole: Samples taken during acute and convalescent COVID-19 were collected in the United States, Italy and Spain. In each case, the material was cDNA or gDNA derived from T cells, B-cell-depleted T cells, or PBMCs.

Authors' methods: The assay estimated nucleated cells by amplifying reference gene primers. Profiling relied on immunoSEQ multiplex PCR, and the TCRdb table lists in-frame clones only, not all of them. Clone size and V and J calls were adopted from that table, with D and trimming inferred from the DNA. The repertoire holds about 220,000 clones, with around 81% as singletons. The J gene is TRBJ2-5, the V gene TRBV11-3, with a weak D call TRBD2 (7 bases). The receptor was derived from a woman in her fifties or sixties with acute or convalescent COVID-19. The sample consisted of peripheral blood. The CDR3 sequence: CASSLVRGAPQYF. The CDR3, as DNA: TGTGCCAGCAGCTTAGTTCGGGGGGCGCCCCAGTACTTC.